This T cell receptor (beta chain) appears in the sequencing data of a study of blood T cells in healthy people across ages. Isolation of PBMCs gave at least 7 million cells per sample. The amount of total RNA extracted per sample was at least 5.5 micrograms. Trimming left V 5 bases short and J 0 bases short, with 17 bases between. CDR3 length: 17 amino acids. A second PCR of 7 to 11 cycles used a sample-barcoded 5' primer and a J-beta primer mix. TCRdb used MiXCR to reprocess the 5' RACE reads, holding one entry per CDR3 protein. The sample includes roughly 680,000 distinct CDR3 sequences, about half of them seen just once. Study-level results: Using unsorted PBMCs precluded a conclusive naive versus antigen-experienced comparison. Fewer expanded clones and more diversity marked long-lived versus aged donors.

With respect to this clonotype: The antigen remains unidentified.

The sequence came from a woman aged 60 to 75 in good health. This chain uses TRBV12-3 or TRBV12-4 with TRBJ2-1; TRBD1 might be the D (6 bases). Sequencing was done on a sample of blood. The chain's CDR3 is CASSPWTEQDSYNEQFF. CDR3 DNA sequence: TGTGCCAGCAGTCCCTGGACAGAGCAGGACTCCTACAATGAGCAGTTCTTC.